A selection of T cell receptor beta chains follows, all from one sample in a study of T cells in Graves' hyperthyroidism and ophthalmopathy. TCRdb passed the multiplex PCR reads through MiXCR, listing each CDR3 protein once. The sample has hundreds of thousands of distinct CDR3 sequences, about 19% seen once. What was sequenced was blood. The receptor set was obtained from a young woman with Graves' hyperthyroidism. Each CDR3 is given with its conserved first and last residue. A D gene is named only where the DNA matches it firmly. Only part of the rows carry a size: once, few, many, or a class if the clone is expanded.

J: TRBJ2-5
D: .
V: TRBV6-5
size: .
DNA: TGTGCCAGCAGTTACGCCGTAGCGGAGACCCAGTACTTC
CDR3: CASSYAVAETQYF

J: TRBJ2-2
D: TRBD2
V: TRBV19
size: .
DNA: TGTGCCAGTAGTATCGCACGACTAGCGGGGGCCAACACCGGGGAGCTGTTTTTT
CDR3: CASSIARLAGANTGELFF

J: TRBJ1-2
D: .
V: TRBV27
size: many
DNA: TGTGCCAGCAGTTGGGGAGTGGGGGGCTATGGCTACACCTTC
CDR3: CASSWGVGGYGYTF

J: TRBJ2-2
D: .
V: TRBV6-2/TRBV6-3
size: .
DNA: TGTGCCAGCAGTTATACCGTGTCTAACACCGGGGAGCTGTTTTTT
CDR3: CASSYTVSNTGELFF

J: TRBJ1-5
D: TRBD1
V: TRBV5-1
size: many
DNA: TGCGCCAGCAGCTTGGACGGGACAGGCCCCCAGCCCCAGCATTTT
CDR3: CASSLDGTGPQPQHF

J: TRBJ1-5
D: .
V: TRBV2
size: many
DNA: TGTGCCGGGGGTGAGGGGCCGAATCAGCCCCAGCATTTT
CDR3: CAGGEGPNQPQHF

J: TRBJ1-1
D: .
V: TRBV2
size: many
DNA: TGTGCCAGCGCGAGTGGCACGGGGAGGTCCACTGAAGCTTTCTTT
CDR3: CASASGTGRSTEAFF

J: TRBJ1-5
D: .
V: TRBV28
size: many
DNA: TGTGCCAGCAGTTTAAAGGGGTTCAATTCATATCAGCCCCAGCATTTT
CDR3: CASSLKGFNSYQPQHF

J: TRBJ1-1
D: .
V: TRBV5-1
size: many
DNA: TGCGCCAGCAGCGCCCAGGGGAAAGCTTTCTTT
CDR3: CASSAQGKAFF

J: TRBJ1-1
D: .
V: TRBV20-1
size: many
DNA: TGCAGTGAACTAGGCAGAACGGGCACTGAAGCTTTCTTT
CDR3: CSELGRTGTEAFF

J: TRBJ2-7
D: .
V: TRBV2
size: once
DNA: TGTGCCAGCAGTGAATTGGCTTTTTTGGTCTACGAGCAGTACTTC
CDR3: CASSELAFLVYEQYF

J: TRBJ1-2
D: .
V: TRBV4-1
size: many
DNA: TGCGCCAGCAGCCAAACCAGATCCTATGGCTACACCTTC
CDR3: CASSQTRSYGYTF